The 8 T cell receptor beta chains in this list originate from one sample, sequenced in a study of OX40 agonist ivuxolimab in advanced cancers. Here immunoSEQ multiplex PCR was the method, and the copy in TCRdb shows in-frame clones only, minus some. The table records 55,000 to 60,000 clones, 75% to 85% of them present only once. This specimen was CD4+ or CD8+ T cells sorted from blood, taken in a trial of the OX40 agonist ivuxolimab. These receptors were collected from an adult with an advanced solid tumor such as melanoma, head and neck, liver or kidney cancer.

This chain joins TRBV6-6 and TRBJ2-3; D may be TRBD2 (5 bases). CDR3 length equals 14 residues. Germline assignment: CDR1 MNHNY and CDR2 SVGAGI (reference sequence). Trimming cost V 5 bases and J 4 bases, with 13 bases left between them. The chain's CDR3 is CASSRGLNADTQYF. The CDR3 bases are TGTGCCAGCAGTAGAGGACTCAATGCAGATACGCAGTATTTT.

The rearrangement joins TRBV19 to TRBJ2-7; 12 bases line up with TRBD2. CDR3 length: 14 residues. The V segment lost 5 bases and the J segment 10 bases; nucleotides outside the gene matches: 9. Germline V CDR1 and CDR2: LNHDA, SQIVND (reference sequence). CDR3 residues: CASSSSTSGGAQYF. For the CDR3, the DNA is TGTGCCAGTAGTTCCTCGACTAGCGGGGGAGCCCAGTACTTC.

V usage is TRBV5-4 and J usage is TRBJ2-3; D might be TRBD1 (6 bases). The germline gives CDR1 SGHNT, CDR2 YYREEE (reference sequence). With 4 bases removed from V and 6 bases from J, the gap between germline ends came to 15 bases. The length of the CDR3 is 14 residues. The CDR3 spells CASSLQGRLDTQYF. CDR3 in DNA: TGTGCCAGCAGCCTACAGGGTAGATTGGATACGCAGTATTTT.

This clone has a single count. The CDR3: CASSQDVVAGEQFF. Here the CDR3 DNA reads TGTGCCAGCAGCCAAGATGTGGTAGCGGGTGAGCAGTTCTTC. This chain uses TRBV4-2 with TRBJ2-1, with 7 positions matching TRBD2. V trimming: 0 bases; J trimming: 9 bases; junction bases outside the gene matches: 5. CDR3 length: 14 amino acids. Germline V CDR1 and CDR2: LGHNA, YNFKEQ.

This rearrangement joins TRBV27 to TRBJ1-5, with D unresolved. The V and J ends lost 5 bases and 0 bases respectively, with 5 bases between them. Germline values: CDR1 MNHEY, CDR2 SMNVEV (reference sequence). This CDR3 comprises 13 residues. The CDR3 sequence is CASSGPSNQPQHF. CDR3 sequence (DNA): TGTGCCAGCAGTGGACCTAGCAATCAGCCCCAGCATTTT.

The chain recombines TRBV9 with TRBJ2-7; D gene unclear. Germline V gene data show CDR1 as SGDLS and CDR2 as YYNGEE. This CDR3 region has 14 residues. The V gene lost 4 bases and the J gene lost 5 bases, with 16 bases spanning the gap. The CDR3 DNA is TGTGCCAGCAGCACCCGATGGGAATGGAACGAGCAGTACTTC. It yields the protein CASSTRWEWNEQYF.

The chain joins TRBV5-4 to TRBJ2-2; D uncertain. The germline CDR1 and CDR2 sequences are SGHNT and YYREEE (reference sequence). V was clipped by 0 bases and J by 5 bases, with 5 bases between them. The CDR3 is 13 residues long. Written as DNA, the CDR3 is TGTGCCAGCAGCTTGGTTGGTACCGGGGAGCTGTTTTTT. Translation gives CASSLVGTGELFF. Complete variable domain (other parts from reference TRBV5-4 and TRBJ2-2): ETGVTQSPTHLIKTRGQQVTLRCSSQSGHNTVSWYQQALGQGPQFIFQYYREEENGRGNFPPRFSGLQFPNYSSELNVNALELDDSALYLCASSLVGTGELFFGEGSRLTVL.

This clone was found a few times. The chain carries TRBV25-1 and TRBJ1-1; D call uncertain. This CDR3 has 11 residues. V gave up 7 bases and J gave up 4 bases, with 7 bases separating them. Germline CDR1 and CDR2: MGHDK and SYGVNS. Here the CDR3 reads CASMTGTEAFF. In DNA form, the CDR3 reads TGTGCCAGCATGACCGGCACTGAAGCTTTCTTT.